What follows describes a single T cell receptor beta chain. Other DNA sequences of this sample code for an identical CDR3. This specimen comes from a study of shared clonotypes between healthy human individuals. Data came from immunoSEQ multiplex PCR; TCRdb stores just in-frame clones and leaves some out. This sample has about 2.3 million clones; more than 80% occur once, and the top ten carry 0.35% to 0.5%. Germline V gene data show CDR1 as LGHNA and CDR2 as YNFKEQ. V lost 0 bases, J lost 4 bases, and 5 bases stayed unmatched. This CDR3 has 16 amino acids. The receptor's source is a man aged 18 to 30 in good health. Some clones in this sample may be carry-over from other donors' samples. The V gene is TRBV4-2, the J gene TRBJ1-5, with 8 bases lining up with TRBD1. The sequenced sample consisted of naive CD4+ T cells from PBMCs. As to subset: CD45RA+ positively selected. CDR3 amino acids: CASSQDGDRFNQPQHF. The CDR3 DNA sequence: TGTGCCAGCAGCCAAGATGGGGACAGGTTTAATCAGCCCCAGCATTTT.